These T cell receptor beta chains were read from a single sample in a study of T cell repertoires in cytomegalovirus infection. TCRdb passed the reads through MiXCR, listing each CDR3 protein once. Among around 70,000 distinct CDR3 sequences listed, around 30% were seen once. Their antigen targets remain unknown. Sequences were derived from CD8+ T cells from cultured PBMCs, sampled from culture after CMV antigen stimulation. These receptors came from a human donor in good health (CMV status not recorded). Some clones in this sample may be carry-over from other donors' samples. Both conserved end residues are part of each CDR3. Fields, in order: CDR3 protein, CDR3 DNA, V gene, D gene, clone size, J gene. The D gene is left open where the match is weak. Clone size appears in some rows only: once, few, many, or a class for an expanded clone.

CDR3aa: CASSFLLDNEQFF; CDR3nt: TGTGCCAGCAGCTTCCTCCTGGACAATGAGCAGTTCTTC; v_gene: TRBV7-9; d_gene: NA; abundance: NA; j_gene: TRBJ2-1
CDR3aa: CASSQDIASGGITDTQYF; CDR3nt: TGTGCCAGCAGCCAAGATATTGCAAGCGGGGGTATCACAGATACGCAGTATTTT; v_gene: TRBV14; d_gene: TRBD2; abundance: few; j_gene: TRBJ2-3
CDR3aa: CASSLEFGELFF; CDR3nt: TGTGCCAGCAGCTTAGAGTTCGGGGAGCTGTTTTTT; v_gene: TRBV7-9; d_gene: NA; abundance: NA; j_gene: TRBJ2-2
CDR3aa: CASRSDRIPGAFF; CDR3nt: TGTGCCAGCAGGTCAGACAGGATCCCTGGGGCTTTCTTT; v_gene: TRBV27; d_gene: NA; abundance: few; j_gene: TRBJ1-1
CDR3aa: CASSLISDGGNTQYF; CDR3nt: TGTGCCAGCAGCTTAATCAGCGACGGGGGTAATACGCAGTATTTT; v_gene: TRBV11-1; d_gene: NA; abundance: few; j_gene: TRBJ2-3
CDR3aa: CASSRTGNYGYTF; CDR3nt: TGTGCCAGCAGTCGGACAGGAAACTATGGCTACACCTTC; v_gene: TRBV27; d_gene: TRBD1; abundance: NA; j_gene: TRBJ1-2
CDR3aa: CASRRDRGRGTEAFF; CDR3nt: TGTGCCAGCAGGCGGGACAGGGGGCGAGGGACTGAAGCTTTCTTT; v_gene: TRBV6-5; d_gene: TRBD1; abundance: many; j_gene: TRBJ1-1
CDR3aa: CASSGLGETQYF; CDR3nt: TGTGCCAGCAGCGGCCTGGGGGAGACCCAGTACTTC; v_gene: TRBV5-5; d_gene: NA; abundance: NA; j_gene: TRBJ2-5
CDR3aa: CASCPGVDYEQYF; CDR3nt: TGTGCCAGCTGCCCAGGGGTGGACTACGAGCAGTACTTC; v_gene: TRBV28; d_gene: NA; abundance: few; j_gene: TRBJ2-7
CDR3aa: CSARSLGGRAVDTQYF; CDR3nt: TGCAGTGCTAGAAGTCTTGGCGGGAGAGCGGTAGATACGCAGTATTTT; v_gene: TRBV20-1; d_gene: TRBD2; abundance: NA; j_gene: TRBJ2-3
CDR3aa: CASSQEPRTLDSYEQYF; CDR3nt: TGCGCCAGCAGCCAGGAGCCTCGGACGCTTGACTCCTACGAGCAGTACTTC; v_gene: TRBV4-1; d_gene: NA; abundance: few; j_gene: TRBJ2-7
CDR3aa: CASSLARQGADNEQFF; CDR3nt: TGTGCCAGCAGCTTAGCGAGACAGGGGGCGGACAATGAGCAGTTCTTC; v_gene: TRBV7-2; d_gene: TRBD1; abundance: few; j_gene: TRBJ2-1
CDR3aa: CATSKGVTGLSYEQYF; CDR3nt: TGTGCCACCTCGAAAGGAGTGACGGGACTGTCCTACGAGCAGTACTTC; v_gene: TRBV28; d_gene: NA; abundance: NA; j_gene: TRBJ2-7
CDR3aa: CASSGAARSSYNEQFF; CDR3nt: TGTGCCAGCAGCGGAGCGGCCAGGAGCTCCTACAATGAGCAGTTCTTC; v_gene: TRBV12-3/TRBV12-4; d_gene: NA; abundance: many; j_gene: TRBJ2-1
CDR3aa: CASSGGRDTSSYEQYF; CDR3nt: TGTGCCAGCAGTGGAGGGCGGGACACCAGCTCCTACGAGCAGTACTTC; v_gene: TRBV28; d_gene: NA; abundance: many; j_gene: TRBJ2-7
CDR3aa: CASRGTPGYTF; CDR3nt: TGTGCCAGTCGCGGGACACCTGGCTACACCTTC; v_gene: TRBV19; d_gene: NA; abundance: NA; j_gene: TRBJ1-2
CDR3aa: CASTEGGTALEAFF; CDR3nt: TGTGCCAGCACGGAGGGGGGGACAGCCCTTGAAGCTTTCTTT; v_gene: TRBV6-2/TRBV6-3; d_gene: TRBD1; abundance: NA; j_gene: TRBJ1-1
CDR3aa: CASSASGGSVETQYF; CDR3nt: TGTGCCAGCAGCGCCAGCGGGGGGTCGGTAGAGACCCAGTACTTC; v_gene: TRBV9; d_gene: TRBD2; abundance: NA; j_gene: TRBJ2-5
CDR3aa: CASSLTTGGSDNEQFF; CDR3nt: TGTGCCAGCTCACTCACAACTGGAGGATCTGACAATGAGCAGTTCTTC; v_gene: TRBV18; d_gene: NA; abundance: many; j_gene: TRBJ2-1
CDR3aa: CAISTSGTSVSYEQYF; CDR3nt: TGTGCCATCAGTACCTCCGGGACTAGCGTTTCCTACGAGCAGTACTTC; v_gene: TRBV10-3; d_gene: TRBD2; abundance: NA; j_gene: TRBJ2-7
CDR3aa: CASSLDRTYEQYF; CDR3nt: TGTGCCAGCAGCTTAGACAGGACCTACGAGCAGTACTTC; v_gene: TRBV7-8; d_gene: NA; abundance: few; j_gene: TRBJ2-7
CDR3aa: CASSAGAGANEKLFF; CDR3nt: TGTGCCAGCAGCGCGGGGGCCGGGGCTAATGAAAAACTGTTTTTT; v_gene: TRBV11-2; d_gene: NA; abundance: once; j_gene: TRBJ1-4
CDR3aa: CSARRLADTYNEQFF; CDR3nt: TGCAGTGCTAGACGACTAGCGGATACCTACAATGAGCAGTTCTTC; v_gene: TRBV20-1; d_gene: TRBD2; abundance: NA; j_gene: TRBJ2-1
CDR3aa: CASSELAGSLPDTQYF; CDR3nt: TGCGCCAGCAGTGAGTTAGCGGGTTCGCTGCCAGATACGCAGTATTTT; v_gene: TRBV10-2; d_gene: TRBD2; abundance: NA; j_gene: TRBJ2-3
CDR3aa: CASSRVTGNEKLFF; CDR3nt: TGTGCCAGCAGCCGAGTTACCGGTAATGAAAAACTGTTTTTT; v_gene: TRBV7-9; d_gene: NA; abundance: many; j_gene: TRBJ1-4
CDR3aa: CASSLRDNLHEQYF; CDR3nt: TGTGCCAGCAGCCTCCGGGACAACCTCCACGAGCAGTACTTC; v_gene: TRBV5-6; d_gene: NA; abundance: few; j_gene: TRBJ2-7
CDR3aa: CASSPVAGGTDTQYF; CDR3nt: TGTGCCAGCAGCCCGGTAGCGGGGGGCACAGATACGCAGTATTTT; v_gene: TRBV7-6; d_gene: TRBD2; abundance: NA; j_gene: TRBJ2-3
CDR3aa: CASSRLAEKTGELFF; CDR3nt: TGCGCCAGCAGTAGACTAGCGGAAAAAACCGGGGAGCTGTTTTTT; v_gene: TRBV4-1; d_gene: TRBD2; abundance: few; j_gene: TRBJ2-2
CDR3aa: CSVERGAGELFF; CDR3nt: TGCAGCGTTGAGCGGGGGGCCGGGGAGCTGTTTTTT; v_gene: TRBV29-1; d_gene: TRBD2; abundance: many; j_gene: TRBJ2-2
CDR3aa: CASSSDSLPEKLFF; CDR3nt: TGTGCCAGCAGCTCGGACAGTCTACCCGAAAAACTGTTTTTT; v_gene: TRBV7-6; d_gene: NA; abundance: few; j_gene: TRBJ1-4
CDR3aa: CASMRTPGGNTIYF; CDR3nt: TGTGCCAGCATGAGGACACCAGGTGGAAACACCATATATTTT; v_gene: TRBV27; d_gene: NA; abundance: NA; j_gene: TRBJ1-3
CDR3aa: CASSYGQGDGGTQYF; CDR3nt: TGTGCCAGCAGCTACGGACAGGGTGATGGAGGGACCCAGTACTTC; v_gene: TRBV13; d_gene: TRBD1; abundance: few; j_gene: TRBJ2-5
CDR3aa: CASVGQEVSGANVLTF; CDR3nt: TGTGCCAGCGTGGGACAGGAGGTCTCTGGGGCCAACGTCCTGACTTTC; v_gene: TRBV7-3; d_gene: TRBD1; abundance: NA; j_gene: TRBJ2-6
CDR3aa: CSAITPSVGTDTQYF; CDR3nt: TGCAGTGCCATCACACCCTCGGTGGGCACAGATACGCAGTATTTT; v_gene: TRBV20-1; d_gene: NA; abundance: NA; j_gene: TRBJ2-3
CDR3aa: CASTPLGLNTEAFF; CDR3nt: TGTGCCAGCACCCCACTTGGGCTGAACACTGAAGCTTTCTTT; v_gene: TRBV6-2/TRBV6-3; d_gene: NA; abundance: NA; j_gene: TRBJ1-1
CDR3aa: CASSQDPGAFEQFF; CDR3nt: TGCGCCAGCAGCCAAGATCCAGGGGCCTTTGAGCAGTTCTTC; v_gene: TRBV4-1; d_gene: NA; abundance: NA; j_gene: TRBJ2-1
CDR3aa: CATSGGTASYEQYF; CDR3nt: TGTGCCACCTCCGGGGGGACAGCCTCCTACGAGCAGTACTTC; v_gene: TRBV19; d_gene: NA; abundance: NA; j_gene: TRBJ2-7
CDR3aa: CASSPDRDSYEQYF; CDR3nt: TGTGCCAGCAGTCCAGACCGGGACAGCTACGAGCAGTACTTC; v_gene: TRBV27; d_gene: TRBD1; abundance: few; j_gene: TRBJ2-7
CDR3aa: CASSSRLAGGLETQYF; CDR3nt: TGTGCCAGCAGCTCTCGACTAGCGGGAGGGTTAGAGACCCAGTACTTC; v_gene: TRBV11-2; d_gene: TRBD2; abundance: NA; j_gene: TRBJ2-5
CDR3aa: CASRHWLAPDTQYF; CDR3nt: TGTGCCAGCAGACATTGGTTAGCGCCAGATACGCAGTATTTT; v_gene: TRBV27; d_gene: NA; abundance: few; j_gene: TRBJ2-3
CDR3aa: CASSFRGGNTDTQYF; CDR3nt: TGTGCCAGCAGCTTTCGGGGGGGCAACACAGATACGCAGTATTTT; v_gene: TRBV11-2; d_gene: TRBD2; abundance: NA; j_gene: TRBJ2-3
CDR3aa: CVSSPQSGQDDSNQPQHF; CDR3nt: TGTGTCAGCTCACCCCAGTCGGGACAAGATGATAGCAATCAGCCCCAGCATTTT; v_gene: TRBV18; d_gene: NA; abundance: NA; j_gene: TRBJ1-5
CDR3aa: CASSVEEGVLGYTF; CDR3nt: TGTGCCAGCAGCGTAGAGGAAGGGGTTTTGGGCTACACCTTC; v_gene: TRBV9; d_gene: NA; abundance: many; j_gene: TRBJ1-2
CDR3aa: CASRDLAKLYEQYF; CDR3nt: TGTGCCAGCAGGGATCTAGCGAAGCTGTACGAGCAGTACTTC; v_gene: TRBV27; d_gene: NA; abundance: once; j_gene: TRBJ2-7
CDR3aa: CASSYISGSGGGNEQYF; CDR3nt: TGTGCCAGCAGTTACATCTCCGGTAGCGGGGGTGGAAACGAGCAGTACTTC; v_gene: TRBV6-2/TRBV6-3; d_gene: TRBD2; abundance: many; j_gene: TRBJ2-7
CDR3aa: CAVGGNQPQHF; CDR3nt: TGTGCTGTAGGGGGCAATCAGCCCCAGCATTTT; v_gene: TRBV3-1; d_gene: NA; abundance: NA; j_gene: TRBJ1-5
CDR3aa: CASTPSQGSRGYTF; CDR3nt: TGTGCCAGCACCCCCAGCCAGGGATCGCGCGGCTACACCTTC; v_gene: TRBV28; d_gene: NA; abundance: NA; j_gene: TRBJ1-2
CDR3aa: CASNPGTGVQWGNQPQHF; CDR3nt: TGTGCCAGCAACCCCGGGACAGGGGTTCAATGGGGCAATCAGCCCCAGCATTTT; v_gene: TRBV7-9; d_gene: TRBD1; abundance: NA; j_gene: TRBJ1-5
CDR3aa: CAPLPDLGSPFFF; CDR3nt: TGTGCCCCTTTGCCGGACCTAGGCTCCCCATTCTTCTTT; v_gene: TRBV7-9; d_gene: NA; abundance: NA; j_gene: TRBJ1-1
CDR3aa: CASSLSGTGNEKLFF; CDR3nt: TGCGCCAGCAGTCTTTCCGGGACAGGGAATGAAAAACTGTTTTTT; v_gene: TRBV4-3; d_gene: TRBD1; abundance: many; j_gene: TRBJ1-4